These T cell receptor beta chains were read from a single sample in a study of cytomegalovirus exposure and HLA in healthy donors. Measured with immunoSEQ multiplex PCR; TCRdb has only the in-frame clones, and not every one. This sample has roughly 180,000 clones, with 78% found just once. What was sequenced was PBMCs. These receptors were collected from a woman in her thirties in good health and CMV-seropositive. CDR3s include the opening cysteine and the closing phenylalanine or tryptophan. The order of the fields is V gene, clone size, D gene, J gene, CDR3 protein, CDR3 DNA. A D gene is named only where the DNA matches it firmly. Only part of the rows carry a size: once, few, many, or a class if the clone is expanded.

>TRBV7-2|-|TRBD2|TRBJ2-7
CASSALAVRHYEQYF
TGTGCCAGCAGCGCACTAGCGGTGAGACACTACGAGCAGTACTTC
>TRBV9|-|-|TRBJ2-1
CASSHDERVLNNEQFF
TGTGCCAGCAGCCACGACGAGCGGGTACTCAACAATGAGCAGTTCTTC
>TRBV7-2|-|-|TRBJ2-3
CASSLGPGVSPADTQYF
TGTGCCAGCAGCTTAGGGCCGGGGGTCTCCCCCGCAGATACGCAGTATTTT
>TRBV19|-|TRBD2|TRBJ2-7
CASAVRDYNNEQYF
TGTGCCAGTGCCGTCCGGGACTATAATAACGAGCAGTACTTC
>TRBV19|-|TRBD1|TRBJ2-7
CASSSSRGNEQYF
TGTGCCAGTAGTAGCTCCAGGGGGAACGAGCAGTACTTC
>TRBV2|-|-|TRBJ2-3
CASSGETRTDTQYF
TGTGCCAGCAGTGGGGAGACCCGCACAGATACGCAGTATTTT
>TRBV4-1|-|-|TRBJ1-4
CASSQGRLAALNEKLFF
TGCGCCAGCAGCCAAGGGAGGTTGGCAGCCCTTAATGAAAAACTGTTTTTT
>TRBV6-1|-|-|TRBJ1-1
CASTPIGSLNTEAFF
TGTGCCAGCACCCCGATTGGGAGTTTGAACACTGAAGCTTTCTTT
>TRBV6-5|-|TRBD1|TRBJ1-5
CASTSRDRGWQPQHF
TGTGCCAGCACCTCCAGGGACAGGGGTTGGCAGCCCCAGCATTTT
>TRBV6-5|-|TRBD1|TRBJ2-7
CAAGPGQGVYEQYF
TGTGCCGCCGGACCGGGACAGGGGGTTTACGAGCAGTACTTC
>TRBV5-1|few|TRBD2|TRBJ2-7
CASSLWVTSHYEQYF
TGCGCCAGCAGCTTGTGGGTGACTAGCCACTACGAGCAGTACTTC
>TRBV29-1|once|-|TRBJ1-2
CSVEADSFYDGYTF
TGCAGCGTTGAAGCGGACAGCTTTTACGATGGCTACACCTTC
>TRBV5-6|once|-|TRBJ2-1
CASSFPTGEKFF
TGTGCCAGCAGCTTCCCGACAGGCGAGAAGTTCTTC
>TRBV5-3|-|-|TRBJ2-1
CARSYHHSSYNEQFF
TGTGCCAGAAGTTATCACCACAGCTCCTACAATGAGCAGTTCTTC
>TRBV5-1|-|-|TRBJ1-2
CASSPDSYGYTF
TGCGCCAGCAGCCCCGACTCCTATGGCTACACCTTC
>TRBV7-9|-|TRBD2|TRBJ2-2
CASRIREAGGRVGELFF
TGTGCCAGCAGAATCCGCGAAGCGGGGGGGCGTGTCGGGGAGCTGTTTTTT
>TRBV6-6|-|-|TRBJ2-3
CASNWQITDTQYF
TGTGCCAGCAATTGGCAGATCACAGATACGCAGTATTTT
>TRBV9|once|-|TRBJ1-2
CASSVIQAGYTF
TGTGCCAGCAGCGTAATCCAGGCCGGCTACACCTTC
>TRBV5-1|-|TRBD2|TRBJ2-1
CASSQSGGTHNEQFF
TGCGCCAGCAGCCAGAGCGGGGGGACCCACAATGAGCAGTTCTTC
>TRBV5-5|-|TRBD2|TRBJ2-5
CASSLVRLAGQETQYF
TGTGCCAGCAGCTTGGTTCGGCTAGCGGGCCAAGAGACCCAGTACTTC
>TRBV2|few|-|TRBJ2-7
CASSEQDYEQYF
TGTGCCAGCAGTGAACAGGACTACGAGCAGTACTTC
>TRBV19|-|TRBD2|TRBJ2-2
CASRAGGVFGELFF
TGTGCCAGTAGGGCGGGAGGGGTGTTCGGGGAGCTGTTTTTT
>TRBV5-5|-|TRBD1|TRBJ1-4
CASSRTPGQGSEKLFF
TGTGCCAGCAGCAGAACACCGGGACAGGGAAGTGAAAAACTGTTTTTT
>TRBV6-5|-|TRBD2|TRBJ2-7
CASSRGSSYEQYF
TGTGCCAGCAGTCGCGGGAGCTCCTACGAGCAGTACTTC
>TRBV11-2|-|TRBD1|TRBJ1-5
CASSLGDSKGYRYQPQHF
TGTGCCAGCAGCTTAGGGGACAGTAAGGGCTATCGATATCAGCCCCAGCATTTT
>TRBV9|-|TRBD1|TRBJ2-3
CASSVAGQERDTQYF
TGTGCCAGCAGCGTAGCTGGACAGGAGCGAGATACGCAGTATTTT
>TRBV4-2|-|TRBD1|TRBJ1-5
CASSQDRGQQNQPQHF
TGTGCCAGCAGCCAAGATCGGGGACAGCAAAATCAGCCCCAGCATTTT
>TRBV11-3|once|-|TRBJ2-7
CASSLEGGSYEQYF
TGTGCCAGCAGCTTAGAAGGGGGATCCTACGAGCAGTACTTC
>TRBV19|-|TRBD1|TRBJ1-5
CASSVQGRDQPQHF
TGTGCCAGTAGTGTACAGGGGCGTGATCAGCCCCAGCATTTT
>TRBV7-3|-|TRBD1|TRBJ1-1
CASSPGTGITEAFF
TGTGCCAGCAGCCCCGGGACAGGGATAACTGAAGCTTTCTTT
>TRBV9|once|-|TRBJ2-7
CASSVAEGLPGEQYF
TGTGCCAGCAGCGTAGCGGAAGGTTTGCCGGGGGAGCAGTACTTC
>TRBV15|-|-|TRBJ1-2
CATSIGRGGYTF
TGTGCCACCAGCATCGGGCGGGGTGGCTACACCTTC
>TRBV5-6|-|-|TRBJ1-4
CASSPPGLNEKLFF
TGTGCCAGCAGCCCACCTGGGCTGAATGAAAAACTGTTTTTT
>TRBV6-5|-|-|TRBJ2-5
CASSYSTGLPGPQYF
TGTGCCAGCAGTTACTCGACTGGCCTACCAGGGCCTCAGTACTTC
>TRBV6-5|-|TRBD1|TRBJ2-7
CASNKRTGGIYEQYF
TGTGCCAGCAACAAAAGGACAGGGGGCATCTACGAGCAGTACTTC
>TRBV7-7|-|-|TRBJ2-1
CASSLAEGDLRSNEQFF
TGTGCTAGCAGCTTAGCTGAGGGGGACCTAAGGAGCAATGAGCAGTTCTTC
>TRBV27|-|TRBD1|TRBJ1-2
CASSPDRGNYGYTF
TGTGCCAGCAGTCCCGACAGGGGAAACTATGGCTACACCTTC
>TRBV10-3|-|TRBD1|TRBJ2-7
CAISESLDRGSNEQYF
TGTGCCATCAGTGAGTCCCTGGACAGGGGTTCCAACGAGCAGTACTTC
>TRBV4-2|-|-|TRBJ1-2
CASRRTERVHYGYTF
TGTGCCAGCAGAAGGACAGAGAGAGTGCACTATGGCTACACCTTC
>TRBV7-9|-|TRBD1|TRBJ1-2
CASSLGGGFYGYTF
TGTGCCAGCAGCTTAGGAGGGGGCTTCTATGGCTACACCTTC
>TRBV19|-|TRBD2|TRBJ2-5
CASSLASGSSGETQYF
TGTGCCAGTAGTTTGGCAAGCGGGAGTTCGGGAGAGACCCAGTACTTC
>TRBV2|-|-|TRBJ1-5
CASSNTYGPGARDQPQHF
TGTGCCAGCAGCAACACATATGGGCCAGGCGCGAGGGATCAGCCCCAGCATTTT
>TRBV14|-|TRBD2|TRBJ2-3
CASSPRTSGYYTDTQYF
TGTGCCAGCAGCCCGCGGACTAGCGGATATTACACAGATACGCAGTATTTT